These 21 T cell receptor beta chains came from one sample sequenced in a study of T cells in Graves' hyperthyroidism and ophthalmopathy. The CDR3 regions of TCR beta were amplified from RNA transcripts. Carried out on the TCR CDR3, a first-round RT-PCR used the HTBI primer set. TCRdb reprocessed the multiplex PCR reads via MiXCR and lists one record per CDR3 protein. The data contain hundreds of thousands of distinct CDR3 sequences, just under 20% of them singletons. The sample taken for sequencing was blood. The receptors here all came from a man in his forties or fifties with Graves' ophthalmopathy.

This clonotype occurred a few times. This sequence joins TRBV6-1 and TRBJ2-7; the D is unclear. This CDR3 contains 13 residues. V shed 6 bases and J shed 2 bases, with 11 bases lying between them. Looked up from germline, CDR1 is MNHNS and CDR2 is SASEGT. CDR3 bases: TGTGCCAGCAGAGGAGCCAGAACCTACGAGCAGTACTTC. This translates into CASRGARTYEQYF.

This chain joins TRBV15 and TRBJ2-7; D remains ambiguous. The germline CDR1 and CDR2 sequences are LNHNV and YYDKDF (reference sequence). The CDR3 loop spans 14 amino acids. The V gene lost 3 bases and the J gene lost 3 bases, with 12 bases spanning the gap. The CDR3 reads CATSRDLANYEQYF. The CDR3 region has the DNA TGTGCCACCAGCAGGGATTTGGCGAACTACGAGCAGTACTTC. Filled out from reference TRBV15 and TRBJ2-7, the complete variable domain reads DAMVIQNPRYQVTQFGKPVTLSCSQTLNHNVMYWYQQKSSQAPKLLFHYYDKDFNNEADTPDNFQSRRPNTSFCFLDIRSPGLGDTAMYLCATSRDLANYEQYFGPGTRLTVT.

The gene calls are TRBV24-1 and TRBJ2-7; 11 bases match TRBD1. With 7 bases clipped from V and 5 bases from J, the junction kept 12 bases outside the gene matches. CDR1 and CDR2 (germline): KGHDR, SFDVKD. This CDR3 comprises 16 residues. CDR3 bases: TGTGCCACCAGCAGTACCGGACAGGGGGCGTTGCACGAGCAGTACTTC. Translation gives CATSSTGQGALHEQYF.

This clonotype was counted a few times. The J gene is TRBJ2-3, the V gene TRBV11-3; perhaps D is TRBD1 or TRBD2 (5 bases each). The CDR3 totals 15 residues. The V end was cut by 5 bases, the J end by 2 bases, with 14 bases between. From germline, CDR1 is SGHNT and CDR2 YENEEA. CDR3 DNA sequence: TGTGCCAGCAGCATTATCGGGGCCGTCACAGATACGCAGTATTTT. Its translation is CASSIIGAVTDTQYF. Full variable domain (outside the CDR3, taken from reference TRBV11-3 and TRBJ2-3): EAGVVQSPRYKIIEKKQPVAFWCNPISGHNTLYWYLQNLGQGPELLIRYENEEAVDDSQLPKDRFSAERLKGVDSTLKIQPAELGDSAVYLCASSIIGAVTDTQYFGPGTRLTVL.

This chain links TRBV5-6 with TRBJ1-2, with a weak D call TRBD1 (6 bases). Trimming shortened V by 1 base and J by 8 bases, and 12 bases separated the two germline ends. The germline V gene has CDR1 SGHDT and CDR2 YYEEEE. The CDR3 runs to 13 residues. CDR3 DNA sequence: TGTGCCAGCAGCTTGCTGGGGGCCGGCGGCTACACCTTC. Residues: CASSLLGAGGYTF. The whole variable domain, filled in from reference TRBV5-6 and TRBJ1-2, reads DAGVTQSPTHLIKTRGQQVTLRCSPKSGHDTVSWYQQALGQGPQFIFQYYEEEERQRGNFPDRFSGHQFPNYSSELNVNALLLGDSALYLCASSLLGAGGYTFGSGTRLTVV.

This clonotype came up a few times. The V call is TRBV6-1, the J call TRBJ2-3; D call uncertain. Per the germline V gene, CDR1 is MNHNS and CDR2 is SASEGT. V lost 7 bases to trimming and J lost 2 bases, with 10 bases between them. This CDR3 contains 13 residues. CDR3: CASTDTFTDTQYF. The CDR3 nucleotides are TGTGCCAGCACTGACACTTTCACAGATACGCAGTATTTT.

Concerning this clonotype: It is unclear where the CDR3 begins or ends on the DNA, so no DNA is shown, and the CDR3 is as TCRdb lists it. The V and J genes are TRBV28 and TRBJ1-1; the table calls TRBD1, which could not be checked here. The CDR3 extends over 14 residues, inclusive of both ends. Germline CDR1 and CDR2: MDHEN and SYDVKM. The CDR3 sequence is CASSTSKGPGVAFF.

This clonotype has a count of ten or more. J is TRBJ2-1 and V is TRBV30; possible D gene TRBD2, 5 bases. The V end lost 0 bases, the J end lost 3 bases, and 12 bases lay between the germline ends. Germline V gene sequence: CDR1 GTSNPN, CDR2 SVGIG (reference sequence). This CDR3 has 15 amino acids. The CDR3 DNA reads as TGTGCCTGGAGTGTAATCCGGAGGAGCTACAATGAGCAGTTCTTC. This sequence encodes CAWSVIRRSYNEQFF.

This clonotype has ten or more counts. The chain employs TRBV18 and TRBJ1-1; perhaps TRBD1 as D (6 bases). V lost 3 bases, J lost 8 bases, and 16 bases lay in between. This CDR3 contains 14 residues. Germline V lookup: CDR1 KGHSH, CDR2 LQKENI. The CDR3 spells CASSPTGQNVEAFF. In DNA form, the CDR3 reads TGTGCCAGCTCACCTACAGGACAGAACGTCGAAGCTTTCTTT.

This clonotype was recorded at least ten times. The V call is TRBV28, the J call TRBJ1-2; 11 bases align to TRBD1. V shed 10 bases and J 4 bases; nucleotides not matched to a gene: 11. This CDR3 has 15 amino acids. From germline, CDR1 is MDHEN and CDR2 SYDVKM. The CDR3 nucleotides are TGTGCCACCCCCGAGGGGACAGGGGGTAGCTATGGCTACACCTTC. It yields the protein CATPEGTGGSYGYTF.

V gene TRBV14 combines with J gene TRBJ2-1; 14 bases are shared with TRBD2. Germline V gene lookup returns CDR1 SGHDN and CDR2 FVKESK. The CDR3 runs to 17 residues. The V gene end was trimmed by 1 base and the J gene end by 12 bases; junction bases not matched to a gene: 11. In DNA, the CDR3 is TGTGCCAGCAGCCAAGGCAAGGGACTAGCGGGGGAGCTTGTGCAGTTCTTC. Translating gives CASSQGKGLAGELVQFF.

This clonotype was counted a few times. In DNA form, the CDR3 reads TGTGCCAGCAGTTACCCCGGACAGGGCAGCAATCAGCCCCAGCATTTT. This gives the protein CASSYPGQGSNQPQHF. The rearrangement uses TRBV6-6 and TRBJ1-5; 8 positions agree with TRBD1. The germline CDR1 and CDR2 sequences are MNHNY and SVGAGI (reference sequence). The CDR3 length is 16 residues. The ends lost 2 bases at V and 1 base at J; junction bases unmatched: 4.

This clonotype was picked up many times. The chain joins TRBV6-1 to TRBJ1-1, with 7 bases aligning to TRBD1. Unmatched junction bases numbered 7, after V lost 5 bases and J lost 1 base. This CDR3 comprises 15 residues. Germline V gene sequence: CDR1 MNHNS, CDR2 SASEGT. The CDR3 region is CASSYGQGGNTEAFF. The DNA for the CDR3 is TGTGCCAGCAGTTACGGGCAGGGGGGGAACACTGAAGCTTTCTTT.

This clonotype was observed many times. This sequence joins TRBV7-9 and TRBJ2-1, with TRBD2 matching over 10 bases. After removal of 5 bases from V and 9 bases from J, the junction contained 13 bases not matched to a gene. Germline V gene sequence: CDR1 SEHNR, CDR2 FQNEAQ (reference sequence). The CDR3 spans 16 residues. Here the CDR3 reads CASSLPGLALIGEQFF. CDR3 in DNA: TGTGCCAGCAGCCTCCCGGGACTAGCGCTAATAGGTGAGCAGTTCTTC.

The rearrangement uses TRBV3-1 and TRBJ1-3; D gene uncertain. CDR3 length equals 15 residues. V was shortened by 0 bases and J by 4 bases, with 10 bases between the two germline ends. CDR1 is LGHDT, CDR2 YNNKEL, per germline (reference sequence). The CDR3 nucleotides read TGTGCCAGCAGCCAAGATCCCGGAGCAGGAAACACCATATATTTT. Amino acid sequence: CASSQDPGAGNTIYF.

The DNA for the CDR3 is TGCAGCGTTGAAGCCCCGGGACAGGGGTATGGCTACACCTTC. Encoded protein: CSVEAPGQGYGYTF. This chain uses TRBV29-1 with TRBJ1-2; 10 bases are a match to TRBD1. CDR1 SQVTM and CDR2 ANQGSEA come from the germline V gene. The V and J ends lost 1 base and 5 bases, in that order; junction bases with no gene match: 4. The CDR3 consists of 14 residues.

The chain joins TRBV14 to TRBJ1-2; D is undetermined. V lost 4 bases, J lost 9 bases, and 15 bases lay in between. The germline gives CDR1 SGHDN, CDR2 FVKESK. The CDR3 sequence is 13 residues long. The CDR3 protein is CASSPWTALSYTF. CDR3 nucleotide sequence: TGTGCCAGCAGCCCTTGGACCGCTCTGAGCTACACCTTC.

The chain links TRBV4-2 to TRBJ2-2; TRBD2 matches at 9 bases. Germline V CDR1 and CDR2: LGHNA, YNFKEQ. CDR3 length equals 17 residues. The junction had 11 bases not matched to a gene; V was cut back by 0 bases and J by 9 bases. The CDR3 DNA reads TGTGCCAGCAGCCAAGAACCCCGCGGCCTAGCGGGAAGGGAGCTGTTTTTT. Its protein product is CASSQEPRGLAGRELFF.

Many counts were recorded for this clonotype. The CDR3: CASSLAWRDAYNEQFF. DNA for the CDR3: TGTGCCAGCAGCTTGGCCTGGCGGGACGCCTACAATGAGCAGTTCTTC. V gene TRBV5-8 combines with J gene TRBJ2-1; tentatively, D is TRBD2 (6 bases). Germline values: CDR1 SGHTS, CDR2 YDEGEE. CDR3 length: 16 amino acids. V was trimmed by 0 bases and J by 2 bases, leaving 12 bases between them.

This clonotype was seen repeatedly, ten times or more. The V and J genes are TRBV27 and TRBJ2-7; tentatively, D is TRBD2 (6 bases). V was pared by 5 bases and J by 2 bases, with 19 bases between. The CDR3 spans 16 residues. Per the germline V gene, CDR1 is MNHEY and CDR2 is SMNVEV (reference sequence). As DNA, the CDR3 is TGTGCCAGCAGTCCGACGGGACTCATCCCAACCTACGAGCAGTACTTC. Residues: CASSPTGLIPTYEQYF.

This clonotype has at least ten counts. J is TRBJ2-7 and V is TRBV12-3 or TRBV12-4; 8 bases are a match to TRBD2. Unmatched junction bases numbered 9, after V lost 6 bases and J lost 2 bases. This CDR3 spans 15 amino acids. CDR3 amino acids: CASSPGPAGAYEQYF. The CDR3, as DNA: TGTGCCAGCAGCCCAGGTCCAGCGGGGGCCTACGAGCAGTACTTC.